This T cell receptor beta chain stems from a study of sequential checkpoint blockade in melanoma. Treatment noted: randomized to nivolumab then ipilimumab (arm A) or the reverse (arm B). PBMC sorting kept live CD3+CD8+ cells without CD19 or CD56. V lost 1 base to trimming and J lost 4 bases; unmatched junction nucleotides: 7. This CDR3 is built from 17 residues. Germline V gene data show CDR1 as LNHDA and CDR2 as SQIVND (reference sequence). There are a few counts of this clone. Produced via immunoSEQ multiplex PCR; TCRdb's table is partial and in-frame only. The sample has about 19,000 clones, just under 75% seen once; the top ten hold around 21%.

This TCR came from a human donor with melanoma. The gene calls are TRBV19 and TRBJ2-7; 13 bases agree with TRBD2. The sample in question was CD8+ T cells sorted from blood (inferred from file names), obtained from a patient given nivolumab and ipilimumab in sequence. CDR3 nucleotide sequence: TGTGCCAGTAGTATAGGCCCGGGACTAGCGGGACGGTACGAGCAGTACTTC. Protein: CASSIGPGLAGRYEQYF.